Detailed here is one T cell receptor (beta chain). Its antigen is unidentified. The same CDR3 arises from other DNA sequences in this sample as well. Study processing details: Junction-only immunoSEQ sequences carried no quality scores, so filtering differed. Clones were read by immunoSEQ multiplex PCR, and TCRdb kept only the in-frame ones, dropping some. V, J and clone size derive from that table, while D and trimming were established from the DNA sequence. This table has 800,000 or so clones, 95% to 97% appearing once. CD45RO negativity and positive selection for CCR7 defined naive CD8 cells, a population that excluded terminally differentiated effector memory CD45RA+ cells. This specimen belongs to a study of shared clonotypes between healthy human individuals. Germline CDR1 and CDR2: SEHNR and FQNEAQ (reference sequence). V lost 5 bases and J lost 2, with 7 bases in between. There are 12 residues in the CDR3.

Study-wide results and limits: Since donors were few, the genetic and exposure-history diversity represented was limited. For naive CD4 cells, roughly 5% of clonotypes were shared across a few donors.

Sequencing used naive CD8+ T cells sorted from blood. The chain uses TRBV7-9 and TRBJ2-7, with no clear D. The sequence was collected from a man aged 30 to 45 in good health. DNA of the CDR3: TGTGCCAGCAGCCTGCCGCCCTACGAGCAGTACTTC. This codes for CASSLPPYEQYF.